This T cell receptor (beta chain) came from a study of cytomegalovirus exposure and HLA in healthy donors. Vbeta (60) and Jbeta (13) primers were used in the PCR. Assay used: immunoSEQ multiplex PCR; TCRdb lists only in-frame clones, some missing. The table shows 130,000 or so clones, with less than 85% occurring only once. This clone showed up just a few times. Its antigen is currently unknown. Study-wide results and limits: Data from an earlier analysis indicated that most TCR beta V segments were productive either about 87% or about 30% of the time.

Losses at the gene ends were 6 bases for V and 3 bases for J; bases not matched to a gene: 7. The CDR3 has 14 amino acids. The V gene's germline CDR1 is MNHEY and CDR2 SVGAGI. The donors comprised healthy bone marrow donors. Sequenced material: PBMCs. The origin of this receptor is a woman in her 40s in good health and CMV-seropositive. The V and J genes are TRBV6-5 and TRBJ2-5; 7 nucleotides align to TRBD1. The CDR3 DNA reads TGTGCCAGCAGGTATCACGACAGGGAAGAGACCCAGTACTTC. Translated, it gives CASRYHDREETQYF.